The 26 T cell receptor beta chains below were found in one sample sequenced in a study of beta chain features in type 1 diabetes. Study results and limitations: Type 1 diabetes patients had moderately but significantly shorter TCRB CDR3s in all four CD4+ subsets.

The antigens for these receptors are not known. Sequencing targeted expressed TCRB transcripts, as all isolated RNA had been reverse transcribed. Sequencing was performed with immunoSEQ multiplex PCR; in TCRdb, only in-frame clones are kept and a portion is missing. This repertoire shows about 340,000 clones, approximately 12% found once; its top ten account for roughly 0.015%. Sample: naive CD4+ T cells from blood. All receptors derive from a young woman with type 1 diabetes.

This clone showed up just a few times. The chain combines TRBV11-2 with TRBJ2-3; 8 bases agree with TRBD2. Germline lookup yields CDR1 SGHAT and CDR2 FQNNGV. After removal of 4 bases from V and 6 bases from J, the junction contained 9 bases not matched to a gene. The CDR3 is made up of 15 amino acids. CDR3 nucleotides: TGTGCCAGCAGCTCGACGACTAGCGAAGGGGATACGCAGTATTTT. It translates to CASSSTTSEGDTQYF.

The gene calls are TRBV19 and TRBJ1-5; D not certain. This CDR3 contains 12 residues. The V end lost 3 bases, the J end lost 7 bases, and 7 bases lay between the germline ends. Germline V lookup: CDR1 LNHDA, CDR2 SQIVND (reference sequence). Here the CDR3 reads CASSIYRQPQHF. For the CDR3, the DNA is TGTGCCAGTAGTATTTATCGGCAGCCCCAGCATTTT.

The chain is built from TRBV30 and TRBJ2-7; tentative D call: TRBD1 (5 bases). The germline V gene encodes CDR1 GTSNPN and CDR2 SVGIG (reference sequence). The length of the CDR3 is 13 residues. V lost 5 bases to trimming and J lost 1 base, with 12 bases between them. This CDR3 is CAWETVGSYEQYF. DNA of the CDR3: TGTGCCTGGGAGACAGTGGGTTCCTACGAGCAGTACTTC. The entire variable domain, with the rest obtained from reference TRBV30 and TRBJ2-7, is as follows: SQTIHQWPATLVQPVGSPLSLECTVEGTSNPNLYWYRQAAGRGLQLLFYSVGIGQISSEVPQNLSASRPQDRQFILSSKKLLLSDSGFYLCAWETVGSYEQYFGPGTRLTVT.

This clone was detected a few times. The chain recombines TRBV19 with TRBJ2-2, with 14 positions matching TRBD2. The length of the CDR3 is 17 residues. J was trimmed by 6 bases and V by 5 bases; bases with no gene match: 8. Looked up from germline, CDR1 is LNHDA and CDR2 is SQIVND (reference sequence). The CDR3 sequence: CASSGTSGSNGPGELFF. The CDR3 nucleotides are TGTGCCAGTAGTGGGACTAGCGGGAGTAATGGTCCCGGGGAGCTGTTTTTT.

This clone has a handful of counts. The V call is TRBV7-9, the J call TRBJ2-5, with D uncertain. The CDR3 covers 13 residues. The V and J ends lost 5 bases and 2 bases respectively, with 9 bases between them. Germline V gene sequence: CDR1 SEHNR, CDR2 FQNEAQ (reference sequence). DNA of the CDR3: TGTGCCAGCAGCATCAGAAGTCAAGAGACCCAGTACTTC. Amino acid sequence: CASSIRSQETQYF.

This clone was observed a few times. This chain connects TRBV5-1 to TRBJ2-1; 7 nucleotides match TRBD2. With 2 bases clipped from V and 4 bases from J, the junction kept 6 bases outside the gene matches. There are 15 residues in the CDR3. Per the germline V gene, CDR1 is SGHRS and CDR2 is YFSETQ. CDR3 protein: CASSFGLAEYNEQFF. The CDR3 nucleotides read TGCGCCAGCAGCTTCGGGCTAGCGGAGTACAATGAGCAGTTCTTC.

V is TRBV2 and J is TRBJ1-2, with a tentative D call TRBD1 (5 bases). CDR1 is SNHLY and CDR2 is FYNNEI in the germline V gene. The V and J ends lost 1 base and 3 bases respectively, with 12 bases between them. The CDR3 length is 15 residues. This CDR3 is CASSEGQSRYYGYTF. CDR3 in DNA: TGTGCCAGCAGTGAAGGACAGTCTAGGTACTATGGCTACACCTTC.

This clone appeared a few times. The chain recombines TRBV19 with TRBJ1-1, with D unclear. CDR3 length equals 14 residues. Trimming removed 10 bases from V and 2 bases from J, with 17 bases in between. The germline V gene has CDR1 LNHDA and CDR2 SQIVND (reference sequence). CDR3 loop: CATYRWEGNTEAFF. The DNA of the CDR3 is TGTGCCACCTACCGCTGGGAGGGCAACACTGAAGCTTTCTTT. Looking up the rest from reference TRBV19 and TRBJ1-1 gives the full variable domain: DGGITQSPKYLFRKEGQNVTLSCEQNLNHDAMYWYRQDPGQGLRLIYYSQIVNDFQKGDIAEGYSVSREKKESFPLTVTSAQKNPTAFYLCATYRWEGNTEAFFGQGTRLTVV.

The sample holds a few counts of this clone. The J gene is TRBJ2-7, the V gene TRBV5-4; TRBD2 matches 9 bases. This CDR3 comprises 15 residues. V lost 2 bases to trimming and J lost 6 bases; unmatched junction nucleotides: 9. CDR1 SGHNT and CDR2 YYREEE come from the germline V gene (reference sequence). CDR3 in amino acids: CASSFTSGPWGEQYF. As DNA, the CDR3 is TGTGCCAGCAGCTTCACTAGCGGGCCCTGGGGCGAGCAGTACTTC.

This clone was found once. This chain joins TRBV21-1 and TRBJ2-5; the D call of TRBD2 is as the table states it, not checked on the DNA. TRBV21-1 is a pseudogene segment. This CDR3 has 15 residues. In DNA form, the CDR3 reads TGTGCCAGCAGCCCTCAGGCGGGAGAGCAAGAGACCCAGTACTTC. The encoded protein is CASSPQAGEQETQYF.

A remark on this clone: Compared with germline, one end of the junction differs, possibly owing to a read error. This chain uses TRBV18 with TRBJ2-4; no firm D call. The CDR3 length is 14 residues. Germline lookup yields CDR1 KGHSH and CDR2 LQKENI. CDR3: CASSPPGAQNIQYF. Written as DNA, the CDR3 is TGTGCCAGCTCACCACCAGGAGCCCAAAACATTCAGTACTTC.

This clone was seen only a few times. CDR3 protein: CASTIIPYRTPYGYTF. CDR3 nucleotide sequence: TGTGCCAGCACCATTATCCCCTACAGGACCCCCTATGGCTACACCTTC. The chain combines TRBV28 with TRBJ1-2, with D possibly being TRBD1 (5 bases). The CDR3 length is 16 residues. Trimming stripped 7 bases from V and 4 bases from J, with 22 bases between. Germline-derived CDR1 and CDR2 are MDHEN and SYDVKM.

To note about this clone: This specimen includes other DNA sequences encoding the same CDR3. This rearrangement joins TRBV10-3 to TRBJ1-2; 11 positions match TRBD1. Trimming cost V 6 bases and J 4 bases; bases outside gene matches: 1. The CDR3 has 13 residues. CDR1 is ENHRY and CDR2 is SYGVKD in the germline V gene. The CDR3 DNA sequence: TGTGCCATCAGCGGACAGGGGGCCTATGGCTACACCTTC. As protein: CAISGQGAYGYTF.

This clone showed up just a few times. This chain joins TRBV7-9 and TRBJ2-7; the match to TRBD2 covers 7 bases. Trimming at V came to 4 bases and at J to 7 bases, leaving 13 bases not matched to a gene. CDR1 is SEHNR and CDR2 is FQNEAQ in the germline V gene (reference sequence). CDR3 length equals 15 residues. DNA for the CDR3: TGTGCCAGCAGCTCCGAGGGAGGGAGGGGCGGGGAGCAGTACTTC. It translates to CASSSEGGRGGEQYF.

The chain couples TRBV5-4 to TRBJ2-7, with 12 bases that match TRBD2. Germline assignment: CDR1 SGHNT and CDR2 YYREEE (reference sequence). The junction had 5 bases not matched to a gene; V was cut back by 4 bases and J by 3 bases. The CDR3 covers 15 residues. CDR3 loop: CASSPQTSGSYEQYF. In DNA form, the CDR3 reads TGTGCCAGCAGCCCGCAGACTAGCGGGAGCTACGAGCAGTACTTC.

J is TRBJ2-1 and V is TRBV5-1; the match to TRBD2 covers 9 bases. V gave up 0 bases and J gave up 6 bases; unmatched junction bases: 7. Germline lookup yields CDR1 SGHRS and CDR2 YFSETQ. The CDR3 runs to 16 residues. The CDR3 DNA sequence: TGCGCCAGCAGCTTGGGATCTAGCGGGAACATCAATGAGCAGTTCTTC. Translated, it gives CASSLGSSGNINEQFF. Based on the CDR3 plus reference TRBV5-1 and TRBJ2-1, the full variable domain is KAGVTQTPRYLIKTRGQQVTLSCSPISGHRSVSWYQQTPGQGLQFLFEYFSETQRNKGNFPGRFSGRQFSNSRSEMNVSTLELGDSALYLCASSLGSSGNINEQFFGPGTRLTVL.

The chain couples TRBV9 to TRBJ1-2; 9 bases map to TRBD1. Looked up from germline, CDR1 is SGDLS and CDR2 is YYNGEE. This CDR3 is built from 14 residues. The V segment lost 3 bases and the J segment 7 bases; nucleotides outside the gene matches: 7. The chain's CDR3 is CASSAQGASGGYTF. The CDR3 nucleotides read TGTGCCAGCAGCGCACAGGGGGCGTCGGGTGGCTACACCTTC.

The V gene is TRBV2, the J gene TRBJ1-2; TRBD1 aligns across 9 bases. The germline V gene encodes CDR1 SNHLY and CDR2 FYNNEI. The junction had 7 bases not matched to a gene; V was cut back by 3 bases and J by 8 bases. The CDR3 is 14 residues long. Written as DNA, the CDR3 is TGTGCCAGCAGTGAGGAGGGACAGGGTCTGGGCTACACCTTC. Its translation is CASSEEGQGLGYTF.

This clone was seen a handful of times. The rearrangement links TRBV18 to TRBJ1-1, with 12 bases aligning to TRBD1. Trimming at V came to 3 bases and at J to 3 bases, leaving 2 bases not matched to a gene. CDR1 and CDR2 from the germline V gene are KGHSH and LQKENI. This CDR3 is 15 amino acids long. The CDR3 here is CASSPGTGGHTEAFF. CDR3 coding DNA: TGTGCCAGCTCACCCGGGACAGGGGGCCACACTGAAGCTTTCTTT.

The rearrangement uses TRBV5-1 and TRBJ2-1; 8 positions agree with TRBD2. The CDR3 is 15 residues long. The germline V gene has CDR1 SGHRS and CDR2 YFSETQ. J gave up 6 bases and V 0 bases, and 5 bases lay outside the gene matches. CDR3 DNA sequence: TGCGCCAGCAGCTTGGTTAGCGGGGTCCCCAATGAGCAGTTCTTC. Its translation: CASSLVSGVPNEQFF.

The chain has TRBV30 and TRBJ2-7, with TRBD1 as a possible D gene (5 bases). The CDR3 covers 13 residues. Germline CDR1 reads GTSNPN; CDR2 reads SVGIG (reference sequence). V lost 1 base and J lost 3, with 10 bases in between. The CDR3, as DNA: TGTGCCTGGAGTGGTGGGGCCAGCTACGAGCAGTACTTC. Residues: CAWSGGASYEQYF. Complete variable domain (other parts from reference TRBV30 and TRBJ2-7): SQTIHQWPATLVQPVGSPLSLECTVEGTSNPNLYWYRQAAGRGLQLLFYSVGIGQISSEVPQNLSASRPQDRQFILSSKKLLLSDSGFYLCAWSGGASYEQYFGPGTRLTVT.

This clone has a handful of counts. This chain joins TRBV6-5 and TRBJ2-7; 8 bases match TRBD2. Germline CDR1 is MNHEY and CDR2 is SVGAGI. The V segment lost 7 bases and the J segment 1 base; nucleotides outside the gene matches: 6. The CDR3 covers 14 residues. This CDR3 is CASMGTRTSYEQYF. Written as DNA, the CDR3 is TGTGCCAGCATGGGGACTAGAACTTCCTACGAGCAGTACTTC.

This clone was counted a few times. The chain recombines TRBV30 with TRBJ1-2, with D unclear. The CDR3 length is 13 residues. Germline CDR1 GTSNPN, CDR2 SVGIG (reference sequence). The V and J ends lost 4 bases and 7 bases respectively, with 16 bases between them. CDR3 residues: CAWNTGGWGGYTF. The CDR3 nucleotides read TGTGCCTGGAACACCGGAGGGTGGGGTGGCTACACCTTC.

The rearrangement uses TRBV19 and TRBJ1-2, with 8 bases aligning to TRBD1. V lost 6 bases to trimming and J lost 2 bases; unmatched junction nucleotides: 8. Germline V gene sequence: CDR1 LNHDA, CDR2 SQIVND (reference sequence). This CDR3 spans 15 amino acids. CDR3 residues: CASSLVRTGNYGYTF. CDR3 DNA sequence: TGTGCCAGTAGCCTGGTTCGGACAGGGAACTATGGCTACACCTTC.

The chain carries TRBV21-1 and TRBJ2-1; the table's D call of TRBD1 was not tested on the DNA. TRBV21-1 is reported as a pseudogene. The CDR3 has 16 residues. CDR3 amino acids: CASSCPLRGSYSEQFF. The CDR3 DNA follows: TGTGCCAGCAGCTGTCCCCTTAGGGGCTCCTACAGTGAGCAGTTCTTC.

The V and J genes are TRBV14 and TRBJ1-4; no clear D. V lost 1 base and J lost 5, with 8 bases in between. The CDR3 covers 14 residues. Germline loops: CDR1 SGHDN, CDR2 FVKESK. In nucleotides, the CDR3 is TGTGCCAGCAGCCAAGTCCCGGTGAATGAAAAACTGTTTTTT. This sequence encodes CASSQVPVNEKLFF.